This T cell receptor beta chain was obtained from a study of blood T cell repertoires in COVID-19 (TCRdb year 2020). For the study in its entirety: Collaborator samples came from the United States, Italy and Spain and covered acute and convalescent phases of COVID-19. The material from the prospective study consisted of cDNA or gDNA derived from T cells, B-cell-depleted T cells, or PBMCs. Deeply sampled blood TCRbeta repertoires from subjects exposed to, actively infected with, or recovered from COVID-19 were included in the dataset. The repertoires were made available in a free public database intended to serve as a resource for research on the immune response to SARS-CoV-2. Samples were obtained from the ongoing ImmuneRACE study (first 160 participants) and from 1,200 or so subjects provided by 6 global collaborators. The sample metadata nearly always contained a de-identified subject ID, COVID-19 status, age in years and sex. Where available, HLA class I and class II types were taken from metadata supplied by the sample provider and were not determined by assay-based typing. Overall study outcomes, separate from this receptor: Clinical and demographic metadata were provided uncurated, with the amount varying by source and participant.

Whole blood was collected in K2EDTA tubes by collaborating institutions according to the institutions' own protocols. Collaborator samples were shipped for TCRbeta analysis as frozen whole blood, isolated PBMCs, or DNA extracted from either sample type. V is shortened by 6 bases, J by 7 bases, and the region joining them spans 13 bases. CDR1 and CDR2 were assigned from the germline V gene (reference sequence) as LNHDA and SQIVND. Inclusive of the bounding cysteine and phenylalanine, the CDR3 is 13 residues long. The kept DNA is CDR3 alone, 39 bases in frame from the first base. Comments on this clone: It has no known antigen specificity. Base qualities are not recorded, but no much larger clone differs from it by a single base.

The immunoSEQ Assay, a bias-controlled multiplex PCR, was used to amplify TCRbeta CDR3 regions from genomic DNA. In the paper's pipeline: The number of nucleated cells in each sample was estimated by amplification of reference gene primers within the assay. Sequence reads were collapsed and filtered to measure the absolute abundance of every unique TCRbeta CDR3 rearrangement. For each sample, productive Simpson clonality was calculated as the square root of Simpson's diversity index over productive rearrangements. TCRdb provides this immuneACCESS table in a form limited to in-frame rearrangements. Some clones are lacking; in checked studies, under half of them reflect an unresolved V gene, and why the rest are absent is not known. From that table come the V and J calls and clone size; the DNA was used to work out D and trimming. The sample table records roughly 230,000 clones; roughly 84% of these occur just once. The leading ten clones occupy 3.6% of the sample.

The rearranged chain carries TRBV19 and TRBJ1-5; TRBD1 might be the D gene, on 5 matching bases. The sample taken for sequencing was peripheral blood. This clonotype originated in an elderly woman with acute or convalescent COVID-19. The CDR3 has the sequence CASSRDYNQPQHF. The sequenced DNA is TGTGCCAGTAGCAGGGACTACAACCAGCCCCAGCATTTT.